This passage covers 18 T cell receptor beta chains from one sample sequenced in a study of shared T cell receptors in the human thymus. Repertoires were generated with immunoSEQ multiplex PCR, while TCRdb's copy carries only in-frame clones and drops some. The sample has some 720,000 clones; around nine tenths are singletons. These data also formed part of another study, on human thymus T cells.

Input material: thymocytes. These receptors came from a boy younger than two with a congenital heart defect.

The rearrangement joins TRBV25-1 to TRBJ2-1, with D possibly TRBD2 on 6 matching bases. The V end lost 7 bases, the J end lost 3 bases, and 22 bases lay between the germline ends. Germline-derived CDR1 and CDR2 are MGHDK and SYGVNS. The CDR3 runs 17 residues. CDR3 loop: CASKGISPEGGYNEQFF. As DNA, the CDR3 is TGTGCCAGCAAAGGGATTAGCCCCGAGGGAGGCTACAATGAGCAGTTCTTC.

The J gene is TRBJ1-1, the V gene TRBV7-9, with a tentative D call TRBD1 (5 bases). The ends were cut back, 2 bases at V and 6 bases at J, with 10 bases in the middle. This CDR3 region has 13 residues. Germline lookup yields CDR1 SEHNR and CDR2 FQNEAQ (reference sequence). The DNA of the CDR3 is TGTGCCAGCAGCTTAAAGGGGATCGCTGAAGCTTTCTTT. Encoded protein: CASSLKGIAEAFF.

This chain connects TRBV19 to TRBJ2-5; 12 bases map to TRBD1. V gave up 1 base and J gave up 3 bases; unmatched junction bases: 9. CDR1 is LNHDA, CDR2 SQIVND, per germline (reference sequence). This CDR3 region has 18 residues. The CDR3 loop reads CASSIAGRDRGRKETQYF. CDR3 nucleotides: TGTGCCAGTAGTATAGCGGGGAGGGACAGGGGGCGCAAAGAGACCCAGTACTTC.

V usage is TRBV11-2 and J usage is TRBJ2-7; TRBD2 agrees at 10 bases. Losses at the gene ends were 2 bases for V and 4 bases for J; bases not matched to a gene: 8. The CDR3 totals 16 residues. Germline V gene lookup returns CDR1 SGHAT and CDR2 FQNNGV. The CDR3 here is CASSLTQEREGYEQYF. CDR3 DNA: TGTGCCAGCAGCTTAACCCAGGAGCGGGAGGGTTACGAGCAGTACTTC.

The chain is built from TRBV10-3 and TRBJ2-1, with D possibly being TRBD2 (5 bases). Per germline, CDR1 ENHRY and CDR2 SYGVKD. This CDR3 is built from 16 residues. Trimming took off 2 bases at V and 0 bases at J, with 11 bases between the two ends. The CDR3 DNA reads as TGTGCCATCAGTGAGGGAAAGCGGAACTCCTACAATGAGCAGTTCTTC. Its protein is CAISEGKRNSYNEQFF.

The chain employs TRBV27 and TRBJ2-3; D perhaps matches TRBD2 (6 bases). Trimming stripped 6 bases from V and 1 base from J, with 20 bases between. This CDR3 region has 17 residues. CDR1 and CDR2 (germline): MNHEY, SMNVEV (reference sequence). The CDR3 reads CASSPTISGHRTDTQYF. Here the CDR3 DNA reads TGTGCCAGCAGCCCCACCATTAGCGGCCACCGCACAGATACGCAGTATTTT.

The V call is TRBV7-9, the J call TRBJ2-5, with a tentative D call TRBD2 (6 bases). This CDR3 region has 16 residues. Trimming cost V 1 base and J 1 base, with 13 bases left between them. Germline loops: CDR1 SEHNR, CDR2 FQNEAQ (reference sequence). This CDR3 reads CASSLGREPGQETQYF. Here the CDR3 DNA reads TGTGCCAGCAGCTTAGGCCGGGAGCCCGGCCAAGAGACCCAGTACTTC. Full variable domain (missing parts from reference TRBV7-9 and TRBJ2-5): DTGVSQNPRHKITKRGQNVTFRCDPISEHNRLYWYRQTLGQGPEFLTYFQNEAQLEKSRLLSDRFSAERPKGSFSTLEIQRTEQGDSAMYLCASSLGREPGQETQYFGPGTRLLVL.

The V and J genes are TRBV10-1 and TRBJ2-1, with D perhaps TRBD2 (5 bases). Germline CDR1 and CDR2: WNHNN and SYGVQD (reference sequence). V shed 2 bases and J shed 1 base, with 18 bases lying between them. There are 18 residues in the CDR3. The CDR3 DNA reads TGCGCCAGCAGTGAGGGAGGCGGCCTTACACTTTCCTACAATGAGCAGTTCTTC. Protein sequence: CASSEGGGLTLSYNEQFF.

The chain links TRBV14 to TRBJ2-4; TRBD2 matches 15 bases. Trimming took 0 bases from V and 2 from J; bases not matched to a gene: 11. The CDR3 loop spans 21 amino acids. Germline assignment: CDR1 SGHDN and CDR2 FVKESK. The CDR3 loop reads CASSQDRPGLAGGLTKNIQYF. The CDR3 region has the DNA TGTGCCAGCAGCCAAGATCGCCCCGGACTAGCGGGAGGGTTGACCAAAAACATTCAGTACTTC.

The gene calls are TRBV4-1 and TRBJ2-1; 7 bases align to TRBD2. The CDR3 sequence is 17 residues long. Per germline, CDR1 MGHRA and CDR2 YSYEKL. The V and J ends lost 0 bases and 7 bases, in that order; junction bases with no gene match: 12. CDR3 sequence reads: CASSQEGSGEGINEQFF. The CDR3 bases are TGCGCCAGCAGCCAAGAAGGGAGCGGGGAAGGGATAAATGAGCAGTTCTTC.

The rearrangement uses TRBV7-7 and TRBJ2-2; 15 nucleotides agree with TRBD2. V dropped 5 bases and J dropped 6; count of bases not matched to a gene: 7. This CDR3 has 17 amino acids. Germline CDR1 reads SSHAT; CDR2 reads FNYEAQ (reference sequence). CDR3 sequence: CASSPRTSGRGAGELFF. The CDR3 DNA reads TGTGCCAGCAGCCCCCGGACTAGCGGGAGGGGAGCCGGGGAGCTGTTTTTT. Full variable domain (rest looked up from reference TRBV7-7 and TRBJ2-2): GAGVSQSPRYKVTKRGQDVTLRCDPISSHATLYWYQQALGQGPEFLTYFNYEAQPDKSGLPSDRFSAERPEGSISTLTIQRTEQRDSAMYRCASSPRTSGRGAGELFFGEGSRLTVL.

CDR3 in amino acids: CASSPGGSEQYF. CDR3 nucleotides: TGTGCCAGCAGCCCCGGGGGGAGCGAGCAGTACTTC. This chain connects TRBV11-2 to TRBJ2-7; 7 nucleotides align to TRBD2. The V and J ends lost 5 bases and 6 bases, in that order; junction bases with no gene match: 4. This CDR3 has 12 amino acids. Per germline, CDR1 SGHAT and CDR2 FQNNGV.

This clone was recorded once. The CDR3 ends on some other residue instead of the conserved phenylalanine or tryptophan, so this is likely a read error. For the CDR3, the DNA is TGTGCCAGCAGCTATAGGACAGGGATCAACGAGCAGTACCTC. Amino acids: CASSYRTGINEQYL. The chain carries TRBV13 and TRBJ2-7, with 8 bases matching TRBD1. The germline gives CDR1 PRHDT, CDR2 FYEKMQ (reference sequence). J was trimmed by 5 bases and V by 4 bases; bases with no gene match: 7. The CDR3 contains 14 residues.

The CDR3 is CASSNGQGNYGYTF. DNA of the CDR3: TGTGCCAGCAGCAATGGACAGGGAAACTATGGCTACACCTTC. This chain connects TRBV5-4 to TRBJ1-2; TRBD1 matches 8 bases. The CDR3 has 14 amino acids. Per germline, CDR1 SGHNT and CDR2 YYREEE (reference sequence). J was trimmed by 2 bases and V by 4 bases; bases with no gene match: 4. Combining the CDR3 with reference TRBV5-4 and TRBJ1-2 gives the whole variable domain ETGVTQSPTHLIKTRGQQVTLRCSSQSGHNTVSWYQQALGQGPQFIFQYYREEENGRGNFPPRFSGLQFPNYSSELNVNALELDDSALYLCASSNGQGNYGYTFGSGTRLTVV.

The chain joins TRBV10-2 to TRBJ2-7, with D possibly TRBD2 on 5 matching bases. With 3 bases removed from V and 0 bases from J, the gap between germline ends came to 18 bases. CDR3 size: 17 residues. The germline V gene has CDR1 WSHSY and CDR2 SAAADI. For the CDR3, the DNA is TGCGCCAGCAGTGACGCGAGCGTAACTAGAAACTCCTACGAGCAGTACTTC. It encodes CASSDASVTRNSYEQYF.

The J gene is TRBJ2-3, the V gene TRBV27, with 7 positions matching TRBD2. The germline V gene has CDR1 MNHEY and CDR2 SMNVEV (reference sequence). The CDR3 contains 15 residues. The V and J ends lost 2 bases and 2 bases, in that order; junction bases with no gene match: 4. CDR3 in amino acids: CASSLGRVYTDTQYF. CDR3 coding DNA: TGTGCCAGCAGTTTAGGGAGGGTCTACACAGATACGCAGTATTTT.

The chain employs TRBV9 and TRBJ2-5, with D possibly TRBD2 on 5 matching bases. Germline CDR1 SGDLS, CDR2 YYNGEE. Trimming removed 1 base from V and 5 bases from J, with 18 bases in between. The CDR3 is 16 amino acids. The CDR3 region is CASSVLDEGAEETQYF. The CDR3 DNA reads as TGTGCCAGCAGCGTACTTGATGAGGGAGCGGAGGAGACCCAGTACTTC.

This rearrangement joins TRBV6-1 to TRBJ2-7; 14 nucleotides line up with TRBD2. Germline-derived CDR1 and CDR2 are MNHNS and SASEGT. There are 20 residues in the CDR3. With 2 bases clipped from V and 1 base from J, the junction kept 13 bases outside the gene matches. CDR3 region: CASSEIGETSGRAGSYEQYF. The CDR3 bases are TGTGCCAGCAGTGAAATTGGGGAGACTAGCGGGAGGGCGGGGTCCTACGAGCAGTACTTC.